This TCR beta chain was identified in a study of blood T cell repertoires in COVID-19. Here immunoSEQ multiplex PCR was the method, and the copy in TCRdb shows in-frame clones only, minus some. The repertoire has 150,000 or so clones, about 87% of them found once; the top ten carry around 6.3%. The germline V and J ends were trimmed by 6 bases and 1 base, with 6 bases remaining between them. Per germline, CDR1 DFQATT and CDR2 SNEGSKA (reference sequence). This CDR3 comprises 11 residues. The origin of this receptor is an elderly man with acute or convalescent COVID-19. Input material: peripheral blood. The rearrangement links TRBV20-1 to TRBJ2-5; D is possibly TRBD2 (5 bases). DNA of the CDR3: TGCAGTGCCCGGGGCCAAGAGACCCAGTACTTC. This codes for CSARGQETQYF.